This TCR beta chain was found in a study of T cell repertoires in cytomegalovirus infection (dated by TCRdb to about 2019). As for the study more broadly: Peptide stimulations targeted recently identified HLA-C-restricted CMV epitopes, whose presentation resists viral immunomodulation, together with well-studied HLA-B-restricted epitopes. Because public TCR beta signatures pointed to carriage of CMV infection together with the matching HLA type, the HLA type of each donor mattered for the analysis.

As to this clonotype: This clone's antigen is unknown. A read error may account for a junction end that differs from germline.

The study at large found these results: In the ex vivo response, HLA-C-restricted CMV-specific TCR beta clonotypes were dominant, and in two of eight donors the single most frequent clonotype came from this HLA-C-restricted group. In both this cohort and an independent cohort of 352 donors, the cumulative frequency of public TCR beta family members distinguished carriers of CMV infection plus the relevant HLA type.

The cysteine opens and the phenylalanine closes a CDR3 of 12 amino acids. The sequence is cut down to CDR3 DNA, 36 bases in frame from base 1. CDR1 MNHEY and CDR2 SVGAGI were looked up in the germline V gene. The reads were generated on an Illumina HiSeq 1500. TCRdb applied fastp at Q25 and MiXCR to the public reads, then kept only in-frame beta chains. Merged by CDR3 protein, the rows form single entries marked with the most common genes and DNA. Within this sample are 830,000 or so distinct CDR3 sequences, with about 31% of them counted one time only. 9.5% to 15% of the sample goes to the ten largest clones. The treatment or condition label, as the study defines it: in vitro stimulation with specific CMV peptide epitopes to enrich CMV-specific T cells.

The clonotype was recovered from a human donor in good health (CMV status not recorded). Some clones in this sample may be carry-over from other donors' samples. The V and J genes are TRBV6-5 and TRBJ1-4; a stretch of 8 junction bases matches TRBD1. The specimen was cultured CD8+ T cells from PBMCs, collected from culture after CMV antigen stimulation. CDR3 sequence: CTSRTGGEKLFF. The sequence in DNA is TGTACCAGCAGAACAGGGGGAGAAAAACTGTTTTTT.